These 28 T cell receptor beta chains were all obtained from the same sample, sequenced in a study of CD8+ T cells in alopecia areata. Specified treatment: oral pan-JAK inhibitor, 5-10 mg twice daily. Following RNA extraction, reverse transcription yielded cDNA that acted as the sequencing template. Generated by immunoSEQ multiplex PCR, the TCRdb table keeps only in-frame clones and is missing some. The table lists roughly 220,000 clones, over 60% of them singletons. The sample consisted of CD4+ T cells sorted from blood, taken at week 44, from a patient treated with tofacitinib. The receptors were sampled from a human donor with alopecia areata.

The chain is built from TRBV25-1 and TRBJ2-7; D might be TRBD2 (6 bases). The CDR3 totals 12 residues. Germline lookup yields CDR1 MGHDK and CDR2 SYGVNS. V was clipped by 7 bases and J by 2 bases, with 9 bases between them. CDR3 DNA sequence: TGTGCCAGCAACCGGGGGACCTACGAGCAGTACTTC. It is translated as CASNRGTYEQYF.

This rearrangement joins TRBV4-1 to TRBJ1-5, with unresolved D. The CDR3 runs to 16 residues. The V end was cut by 1 base, the J end by 3 bases, with 13 bases between. Germline V gene sequence: CDR1 MGHRA, CDR2 YSYEKL. Here the CDR3 DNA reads TGCGCCAGCAGCCAAGGAACGGGCAGTTTCAATCAGCCCCAGCATTTT. Translation gives CASSQGTGSFNQPQHF.

V usage is TRBV5-6 and J usage is TRBJ1-4; D is uncertain. V was shortened by 0 bases and J by 7 bases, with 16 bases between the two germline ends. The germline V gene has CDR1 SGHDT and CDR2 YYEEEE. The CDR3 totals 16 residues. As DNA, the CDR3 is TGTGCCAGCAGCTTGGGGCCGCCCTCCAATTCTGAAAAACTGTTTTTT. Translation: CASSLGPPSNSEKLFF.

This clone was counted a single time. The chain carries TRBV7-2 and TRBJ2-5; D may match TRBD1 or TRBD2 (5 bases each). The V end lost 2 bases, the J end lost 9 bases, and 19 bases lay between the germline ends. This CDR3 has 15 amino acids. The germline CDR1 and CDR2 sequences are SGHTA and FQGNSA. The CDR3 sequence: CASSLTGGPSSSQYF. The CDR3 DNA sequence: TGTGCCAGCAGCTTAACTGGGGGACCTTCATCGTCCCAGTACTTC.

The rearrangement uses TRBV5-6 and TRBJ1-5, with D maybe TRBD1 (5 bases). Germline V lookup: CDR1 SGHDT, CDR2 YYEEEE. V gave up 5 bases and J gave up 11 bases, with 17 bases separating them. This CDR3 has 13 amino acids. The CDR3 protein is CASSYQGSAAQHF. CDR3 sequence (DNA): TGTGCCAGCAGTTACCAGGGCAGCGCTGCCCAGCATTTT.

V gene TRBV11-2 combines with J gene TRBJ2-3, with 10 bases aligning to TRBD2. The CDR3 is 15 residues long. Germline V gene sequence: CDR1 SGHAT, CDR2 FQNNGV. The V segment lost 6 bases and the J segment 6 bases; nucleotides outside the gene matches: 9. The CDR3 DNA is TGTGCCAGCAGTTCACAAGCGGGGGGGGTGGATACGCAGTATTTT. Translating gives CASSSQAGGVDTQYF.

The CDR3 DNA reads as TGCAGCGTAGTAGCGGGGGTAGTAGATACGCAGTATTTT. Translated: CSVVAGVVDTQYF. The rearrangement uses TRBV29-1 and TRBJ2-3; 9 positions agree with TRBD2. In germline, CDR1 is SQVTM, CDR2 ANQGSEA. CDR3 length equals 13 residues. After removal of 6 bases from V and 5 bases from J, the junction contained 6 bases not matched to a gene.

The genes are TRBV10-1 and TRBJ2-7, with a weak D call TRBD1 (6 bases). With 11 bases removed from V and 5 bases from J, the gap between germline ends came to 19 bases. Germline CDR1 WNHNN, CDR2 SYGVQD (reference sequence). This CDR3 has 13 residues. CDR3 region: CASPGAGDHEQYF. The CDR3 bases are TGCGCCTCTCCCGGGGCAGGGGACCACGAGCAGTACTTC.

This rearrangement joins TRBV9 to TRBJ2-3; 7 nucleotides align to TRBD2. J was trimmed by 3 bases and V by 4 bases; bases with no gene match: 8. CDR1 SGDLS and CDR2 YYNGEE come from the germline V gene. The CDR3 covers 15 residues. The CDR3: CASSPRGGGTDTQYF. The CDR3 DNA is TGTGCCAGCAGCCCCCGTGGGGGGGGGACAGATACGCAGTATTTT.

The chain is built from TRBV7-2 and TRBJ1-1; D ambiguous. The CDR3 length is 15 residues. V lost 2 bases and J lost 0, with 10 bases in between. From germline, CDR1 is SGHTA and CDR2 FQGNSA. Here the CDR3 reads CASSLRRTMNTEAFF. The DNA for the CDR3 is TGTGCCAGCAGCTTACGACGGACCATGAACACTGAAGCTTTCTTT. The variable domain in full, with the rest retrieved from reference TRBV7-2 and TRBJ1-1, is GAGVSQSPSNKVTEKGKDVELRCDPISGHTALYWYRQSLGQGLEFLIYFQGNSAPDKSGLPSDRFSAERTGGSVSTLTIQRTQQEDSAVYLCASSLRRTMNTEAFFGQGTRLTVV.

The CDR3 region is CSVEYRQRHGYTF. For the CDR3, the DNA is TGCAGCGTTGAATATCGACAACGGCATGGCTACACCTTC. The chain recombines TRBV29-1 with TRBJ1-2, with no clear D. The germline V gene has CDR1 SQVTM and CDR2 ANQGSEA. There are 13 residues in the CDR3. The V and J ends lost 2 bases and 6 bases respectively, with 13 bases between them.

The gene calls are TRBV30 and TRBJ2-1; a weak D match, TRBD1 (8 bases). The germline V gene has CDR1 GTSNPN and CDR2 SVGIG (reference sequence). The length of the CDR3 is 16 residues. The ends were cut back, 4 bases at V and 0 bases at J, with 16 bases in the middle. DNA for the CDR3: TGTGCCTGGAAGGGGGGGACAGGAGCCTCCTACAATGAGCAGTTCTTC. Residues: CAWKGGTGASYNEQFF.

The DNA of the CDR3 is TGCGCCAGCAGCCAAGAGGGTACCGCTGGGCCCCAGCATTTT. Translating it yields CASSQEGTAGPQHF. This sequence joins TRBV4-3 and TRBJ1-5; unclear D gene. V was shortened by 0 bases and J by 9 bases, with 12 bases between the two germline ends. This CDR3 region has 14 residues. From germline, CDR1 is LGHNA and CDR2 YSLEER.

In its sample, this clone was seen a few times. The chain recombines TRBV29-1 with TRBJ2-1; tentative D call: TRBD2 (7 bases). Germline lookup yields CDR1 SQVTM and CDR2 ANQGSEA. CDR3 length: 12 residues. The V gene lost 4 bases and the J gene lost 9 bases, with 13 bases spanning the gap. CDR3 sequence reads: CSVAEGGGEQFF. For the CDR3, the DNA is TGCAGCGTTGCAGAGGGAGGGGGTGAGCAGTTCTTC.

The V gene is TRBV30, the J gene TRBJ1-1; D uncertain. V gave up 2 bases and J gave up 0 bases, with 7 bases separating them. CDR1 is GTSNPN and CDR2 is SVGIG in the germline V gene (reference sequence). The CDR3 sequence is 13 residues long. The CDR3 protein is CAWSKDLNTEAFF. CDR3 nucleotide sequence: TGTGCCTGGAGTAAAGATTTGAACACTGAAGCTTTCTTT. Complete variable domain (other parts from reference TRBV30 and TRBJ1-1): SQTIHQWPATLVQPVGSPLSLECTVEGTSNPNLYWYRQAAGRGLQLLFYSVGIGQISSEVPQNLSASRPQDRQFILSSKKLLLSDSGFYLCAWSKDLNTEAFFGQGTRLTVV.

The gene calls are TRBV15 and TRBJ2-1; the D gene is possibly TRBD1 (5 bases). Germline-derived CDR1 and CDR2 are LNHNV and YYDKDF (reference sequence). V lost 1 base, J lost 10 bases, and 20 bases lay in between. The CDR3 runs 16 residues. The CDR3, as DNA: TGTGCCACCAGCAGAGCTTTAGGGGTAACGACACCGGAGCAGTTCTTC. Protein product: CATSRALGVTTPEQFF.

V and J are TRBV7-3 and TRBJ2-1; TRBD1 or TRBD2 may be the D gene (5 bases each). Germline CDR1 SGHTA, CDR2 FQGTGA. This CDR3 spans 17 amino acids. V lost 1 base to trimming and J lost 0 bases, with 13 bases between them. The CDR3 DNA reads TGTGCCAGCAGCTTAAGGGACCGGGGCAGCTCCTACAATGAGCAGTTCTTC. Translating it yields CASSLRDRGSSYNEQFF.

Written as DNA, the CDR3 is TGTGCTAGTGGTTCCGGAGCGGATGAGCAGTTCTTC. Amino acids: CASGSGADEQFF. The gene calls are TRBV12-5 and TRBJ2-1; a weak D match, TRBD2 (5 bases). Germline CDR1 LGHNT, CDR2 FRNRAP. V was shortened by 4 bases and J by 8 bases, with 9 bases between the two germline ends. The CDR3 has 12 amino acids. The variable domain in full, with the rest retrieved from reference TRBV12-5 and TRBJ2-1, is DARVTQTPRHKVTEMGQEVTMRCQPILGHNTVFWYRQTMMQGLELLAYFRNRAPLDDSGMPKDRFSAEMPDATLATLKIQPSEPRDSAVYFCASGSGADEQFFGPGTRLTVL.

The gene calls are TRBV4-1 and TRBJ2-7, with 12 bases aligning to TRBD2. J gave up 9 bases and V 0 bases, and 15 bases lay outside the gene matches. The CDR3 spans 18 residues. Germline CDR1 MGHRA, CDR2 YSYEKL. The CDR3 nucleotides are TGCGCCAGCAGCCAAGAATTTCCAGGGACTAGCGGGCGTGGGGCGCAGTACTTC. Amino acid sequence: CASSQEFPGTSGRGAQYF.

The V gene is TRBV29-1, the J gene TRBJ1-2; 7 positions match TRBD1. CDR3 size: 11 residues. CDR1 and CDR2 from the germline V gene are SQVTM and ANQGSEA. Unmatched junction bases numbered 6, after V lost 6 bases and J lost 8 bases. The CDR3: CSVDRADGYTF. CDR3 DNA sequence: TGCAGCGTCGACAGGGCGGACGGCTACACCTTC.

This clone is a singleton in its sample. The CDR3 is CASSRGQGEAFF. The CDR3 DNA reads as TGTGCCAGCTCCAGGGGGCAGGGTGAAGCTTTCTTT. The chain carries TRBV18 and TRBJ1-1; 8 positions match TRBD1. Losses at the gene ends were 6 bases for V and 7 bases for J; bases not matched to a gene: 4. Germline V gives CDR1 KGHSH, CDR2 LQKENI. This CDR3 comprises 12 residues.

J is TRBJ1-5 and V is TRBV7-3; D ambiguous. CDR1 SGHTA and CDR2 FQGTGA come from the germline V gene. The CDR3 has 13 residues. Trimming pared 5 bases from V and 3 bases from J, leaving 8 bases between. CDR3 sequence (DNA): TGTGCCAGCAGCGAATATCACAATCAGCCCCAGCATTTT. Protein product: CASSEYHNQPQHF. Filled out from reference TRBV7-3 and TRBJ1-5, the complete variable domain reads GAGVSQTPSNKVTEKGKYVELRCDPISGHTALYWYRQSLGQGPEFLIYFQGTGAADDSGLPNDRFFAVRPEGSVSTLKIQRTERGDSAVYLCASSEYHNQPQHFGDGTRLSIL.

This clone was observed at least ten times. The sample contains more than one DNA sequence encoding this CDR3. This CDR3 is CASGLDNTGELFF. The CDR3 region has the DNA TGTGCTAGTGGTTTGGATAACACCGGGGAGCTGTTTTTT. The chain links TRBV12-5 to TRBJ2-2; D gene unclear. CDR1 LGHNT and CDR2 FRNRAP come from the germline V gene. CDR3 length: 13 amino acids. Between the trimmed V and J ends, which lost 1 base and 2 bases, there was a span of 2 bases.

This sequence joins TRBV29-1 and TRBJ2-7, with D unclear. CDR3 length: 14 residues. V was clipped by 4 bases and J by 7 bases, with 20 bases between them. From germline, CDR1 is SQVTM and CDR2 ANQGSEA. CDR3 nucleotide sequence: TGCAGCGTTGCTCCAAAGCTCCGCTTGGAGGAGCAGTACTTC. It codes for CSVAPKLRLEEQYF.

The genes are TRBV30 and TRBJ2-5; D unclear. This CDR3 contains 14 residues. Germline V lookup: CDR1 GTSNPN, CDR2 SVGIG (reference sequence). Trimming removed 2 bases from V and 5 bases from J, with 15 bases in between. CDR3 in amino acids: CAWSIRRSSETQYF. The CDR3 DNA is TGTGCCTGGAGTATCCGCCGTTCTTCGGAGACCCAGTACTTC.

The chain employs TRBV5-4 and TRBJ1-4; 7 bases are shared with TRBD1. The CDR3 is 14 amino acids. Germline CDR1 is SGHNT and CDR2 is YYREEE (reference sequence). Trimming at V came to 5 bases and at J to 6 bases, leaving 7 bases not matched to a gene. CDR3 sequence (DNA): TGTGCCAGCAGAAGGGGACAGCCACATGAAAAACTGTTTTTT. Translating gives CASRRGQPHEKLFF.

The rearrangement joins TRBV4-2 to TRBJ2-2; D might be TRBD1 (5 bases). The CDR3 spans 16 residues. V lost 2 bases and J 1 base, leaving 11 bases between the germline ends. Per germline, CDR1 LGHNA and CDR2 YNFKEQ. CDR3 sequence (DNA): TGTGCCAGCAGCCAAAGCTCAGGGAAGAACACCGGGGAGCTGTTTTTT. Protein: CASSQSSGKNTGELFF.

The gene calls are TRBV29-1 and TRBJ2-1, with D perhaps TRBD1 (6 bases). The CDR3 contains 14 residues. CDR1 and CDR2 (germline): SQVTM, ANQGSEA. V dropped 6 bases and J dropped 4 bases, with 16 bases sitting between them. CDR3 bases: TGCAGCGTCGTAGACCAACAGGGTTACAATGAGCAGTTCTTC. Translation: CSVVDQQGYNEQFF.